A single sample gave rise to the 20 T cell receptor beta chains below, sequenced in a study of T-cell reconstitution after alpha-beta-depleted transplantation in children. Unique molecular identifiers were used to barcode this TCRbeta library. One entry per CDR3 protein, called by TCRdb with MiXCR from the PCR reads. Seen here are almost 400,000 distinct CDR3 sequences, around 21% observed once, and the top ten hold 3% to 4.5%. Source: PBMCs from the stem cell graft donor, taken from the stem cell graft. The receptors originated from a human donor who donated a stem cell graft to a child with acute myeloid leukemia.

In its sample, this clonotype was seen a few times. The chain combines TRBV27 with TRBJ1-6, with D tentatively TRBD1 (5 bases). CDR3 length equals 14 residues. The germline V gene has CDR1 MNHEY and CDR2 SMNVEV (reference sequence). The ends were cut back, 4 bases at V and 5 bases at J, with 9 bases in the middle. The CDR3 region is CASSSETDNSPLHF. The DNA of the CDR3 is TGTGCCAGCAGTTCCGAGACAGATAATTCACCCCTCCACTTT.

This sequence joins TRBV7-2 and TRBJ2-1; no clear D gene. The CDR3 spans 15 residues. V lost 2 bases to trimming and J lost 8 bases, with 16 bases between them. Germline-derived CDR1 and CDR2 are SGHTA and FQGNSA. CDR3 in amino acids: CASSLPGSPTHEQFF. The DNA for the CDR3 is TGTGCCAGCAGCTTACCCGGGTCTCCGACCCATGAGCAGTTCTTC.

The rearrangement links TRBV20-1 to TRBJ2-7, with 9 bases fitting TRBD2. The trim removed 1 base at V and 3 bases at J, leaving 7 bases unmatched. The CDR3 has 15 residues. Germline CDR1 reads DFQATT; CDR2 reads SNEGSKA (reference sequence). The CDR3 coding sequence is TGCAGTGCTAGAGCCGGGTGGCGGGAGGGCTACGAGCAGTACTTC. The encoded protein is CSARAGWREGYEQYF.

This clonotype has only a few counts. The chain is built from TRBV7-8 and TRBJ2-1; maybe TRBD1 (6 bases). Germline CDR1 SGHVS, CDR2 FQNEAQ. The CDR3 runs 14 residues. Deletions cut 5 bases from V and 7 bases from J, with 15 bases between. For the CDR3, the DNA is TGTGCCAGCAGCCCCTACAGGGTAACGAATGAGCAGTTCTTC. Translating it yields CASSPYRVTNEQFF. Full variable domain (remainder filled in from reference TRBV7-8 and TRBJ2-1): GAGVSQSPRYKVAKRGQDVALRCDPISGHVSLFWYQQALGQGPEFLTYFQNEAQLDKSGLPSDRFFAERPEGSVSTLKIQRTQQEDSAVYLCASSPYRVTNEQFFGPGTRLTVL.

This clonotype was seen a handful of times. The V gene is TRBV20-1, the J gene TRBJ2-1, with 7 bases that match TRBD2. Trimming took 4 bases from V and 5 from J; bases not matched to a gene: 8. Germline V gene lookup returns CDR1 DFQATT and CDR2 SNEGSKA (reference sequence). This CDR3 spans 14 amino acids. CDR3 in amino acids: CSAIPGRSDNEQFF. The DNA of the CDR3 is TGCAGTGCTATCCCCGGGAGGTCCGACAATGAGCAGTTCTTC.

The chain has TRBV6-5 and TRBJ2-1; the match to TRBD2 covers 10 bases. The CDR3 covers 15 residues. Per the germline V gene, CDR1 is MNHEY and CDR2 is SVGAGI. Germline trimming cut 2 bases from V and 7 bases from J; bases unmatched to any gene: 5. The CDR3 loop is CASSYVPSGRNEQFF. The CDR3 bases are TGTGCCAGCAGTTACGTTCCTAGCGGGAGAAATGAGCAGTTCTTC.

This clonotype was recorded many times. The chain uses TRBV27 and TRBJ2-1, with unresolved D. The CDR3 runs to 14 residues. V was shortened by 7 bases and J by 4 bases, with 14 bases between the two germline ends. CDR1 MNHEY and CDR2 SMNVEV come from the germline V gene (reference sequence). The CDR3, as DNA: TGTGCCAGCATTCCTAACAGCCCTTACAATGAGCAGTTCTTC. This sequence encodes CASIPNSPYNEQFF.

J is TRBJ2-1 and V is TRBV6-1; TRBD2 matches at 8 bases. Germline V gives CDR1 MNHNS, CDR2 SASEGT. Unmatched junction bases numbered 7, after V lost 6 bases and J lost 3 bases. This CDR3 region has 15 residues. The CDR3 DNA is TGTGCCAGCAGACACACTAGCGGAGTCTACAATGAGCAGTTCTTC. Encoded protein: CASRHTSGVYNEQFF.

J is TRBJ1-6 and V is TRBV20-1; unclear D gene. The germline V and J ends were trimmed by 1 base and 6 bases, with 7 bases remaining between them. This CDR3 spans 13 amino acids. Germline V CDR1 and CDR2: DFQATT, SNEGSKA (reference sequence). The CDR3 nucleotides read TGCAGTGCTAGAGCGTCAGTTAATTCACCCCTCCACTTT. This gives the protein CSARASVNSPLHF.

The CDR3 sequence is CASSLSDSLSYEQYF. The CDR3 DNA is TGTGCCAGCAGCTTATCCGACAGCCTTTCCTACGAGCAGTACTTC. The chain has TRBV7-9 and TRBJ2-7; D possibly corresponds to TRBD1 (5 bases). Trimming stripped 2 bases from V and 1 base from J, with 12 bases between. Germline CDR1 SEHNR, CDR2 FQNEAQ (reference sequence). The CDR3 consists of 15 residues.

This clonotype was detected ten times or more. One junction end does not reproduce the germline sequence, and a read error may be involved. The chain uses TRBV7-8 and TRBJ2-1; D gene uncertain. CDR1 is SGHVS, CDR2 FQNEAQ, per germline. The CDR3 runs to 11 residues. The CDR3 DNA follows: TGTGCCAGCAGTTTAGCCAATGAGCAGTTCTTC. This translates into CASSLANEQFF. Supplemented by reference TRBV7-8 and TRBJ2-1, the full variable domain reads GAGVSQSPRYKVAKRGQDVALRCDPISGHVSLFWYQQALGQGPEFLTYFQNEAQLDKSGLPSDRFFAERPEGSVSTLKIQRTQQEDSAVYLCASSLANEQFFGPGTRLTVL.

This clonotype was observed a few times. The rearrangement uses TRBV7-8 and TRBJ2-1, with 11 bases fitting TRBD2. The CDR3 length is 18 residues. The trim removed 3 bases at V and 0 bases at J, leaving 7 bases unmatched. Germline lookup yields CDR1 SGHVS and CDR2 FQNEAQ. CDR3 sequence reads: CASSFPGLADYSYNEQFF. In nucleotides, the CDR3 is TGTGCCAGCAGCTTCCCGGGACTAGCGGACTACTCCTACAATGAGCAGTTCTTC.

The V and J genes are TRBV28 and TRBJ2-7; 8 nucleotides agree with TRBD2. The junction had 9 bases not matched to a gene; V was cut back by 5 bases and J by 0 bases. Germline lookup yields CDR1 MDHEN and CDR2 SYDVKM. The CDR3 runs to 16 residues. The CDR3 sequence is CASSGGGREDSYEQYF. Written as DNA, the CDR3 is TGTGCCAGCAGTGGGGGAGGGCGGGAGGACTCCTACGAGCAGTACTTC.

This clonotype came up many times. The chain carries TRBV29-1 and TRBJ2-2; maybe TRBD2 (7 bases). The germline V gene encodes CDR1 SQVTM and CDR2 ANQGSEA. Trimming took 1 base from V and 4 from J, leaving 16 bases between them. The CDR3 loop spans 16 amino acids. CDR3 region: CSVEVGGRGGTGELFF. The CDR3, as DNA: TGCAGCGTTGAAGTGGGCGGGAGAGGGGGCACCGGGGAGCTGTTTTTT.

This clonotype turned up a few times. The rearrangement uses TRBV10-3 and TRBJ2-7; 7 bases are a match to TRBD1. With 5 bases clipped from V and 3 bases from J, the junction kept 13 bases outside the gene matches. The CDR3 covers 16 residues. Germline CDR1 reads ENHRY; CDR2 reads SYGVKD. The CDR3 region is CAISPSFGQVSYEQYF. CDR3 nucleotides: TGTGCCATCAGTCCTTCCTTTGGACAGGTCAGCTACGAGCAGTACTTC.

This clonotype was seen only a few times. This chain joins TRBV12-3 or TRBV12-4 and TRBJ2-1; weak D call: TRBD2 (5 bases). Trimming stripped 4 bases from V and 6 bases from J, with 16 bases between. This CDR3 is 15 amino acids long. CDR3 in amino acids: CASSSALPGSNEQFF. For the CDR3, the DNA is TGTGCCAGCAGTTCAGCCCTCCCGGGGTCCAATGAGCAGTTCTTC.

J is TRBJ1-1 and V is TRBV10-3; D perhaps matches TRBD1 (6 bases). V was shortened by 10 bases and J by 3 bases, with 15 bases between the two germline ends. This CDR3 is 13 amino acids long. Germline CDR1 ENHRY, CDR2 SYGVKD. The CDR3 DNA is TGTGCCAATACACAGGGTGTCGACACTGAAGCTTTCTTT. Its translation is CANTQGVDTEAFF.

This clonotype was seen many times. The chain carries TRBV12-3 or TRBV12-4 and TRBJ2-5; 7 bases align to TRBD2. With V trimmed by 3 bases and J by 5 bases, 6 bases remained unmatched. The CDR3 extends over 14 amino acids. The CDR3 sequence is CASSFRGSGETQYF. The DNA of the CDR3 is TGTGCCAGCAGTTTCCGCGGGAGTGGGGAGACCCAGTACTTC.

On this clonotype itself: This may arise from a read error, as a much more abundant clone is one base away. This sequence joins TRBV12-3 or TRBV12-4 and TRBJ2-7; D gene uncertain. The CDR3 spans 14 residues. CDR3 DNA: TGTACCAGCAGTTTGGCCAGTTACTCCTACGAGCAGTACTTC. Protein product: CTSSLASYSYEQYF.

The gene calls are TRBV12-3 or TRBV12-4 and TRBJ2-2; 8 bases match TRBD1. The CDR3 is made up of 20 amino acids. Trimming took 6 bases from V and 3 from J; bases not matched to a gene: 21. CDR3 nucleotides: TGTGCCAGCAGCTCATCTGTGGTCTTGCTGACAGGGGCGGACACCGGGGAGCTGTTTTTT. It translates to CASSSSVVLLTGADTGELFF.